The rows below give T cell receptor beta chains drawn from one sample of a study of T-cell reconstitution after alpha-beta-depleted transplantation in children. TCRdb independently ran MiXCR on the PCR reads; one entry per CDR3 protein. The sample consists of about 270,000 distinct CDR3 sequences, 9.9% of them appearing once. The sample here was PBMCs from the stem cell graft donor, taken from the stem cell graft. The receptors come from a human donor who donated a stem cell graft to a child with SCID. Both conserved end residues are part of each CDR3. D genes are given only for firm matches. The size field is filled for only some rows; it gives once, few, many or a size class.

clone_size	v_call	j_call	d_call	cdr3_aa	cdr3_nt
.	TRBV7-9	TRBJ2-7	.	CASSSGQPYEQYF	TGTGCCAGCAGCAGTGGGCAGCCCTACGAGCAGTACTTC
many	TRBV12-3/TRBV12-4	TRBJ2-3	.	CASSGAYDTQYF	TGTGCCAGCTCCGGAGCCTACGATACGCAGTATTTT
once	TRBV27	TRBJ2-4	TRBD1	CASSDGTGSKNIQYF	TGTGCCAGCAGTGACGGGACAGGATCCAAAAACATTCAGTACTTC
.	TRBV12-3/TRBV12-4	TRBJ2-1	TRBD2	CASSPRSGGVQGNEQFF	TGTGCCAGCAGCCCCAGGAGCGGGGGGGTCCAAGGGAATGAGCAGTTCTTC
many	TRBV12-3/TRBV12-4	TRBJ1-2	.	CASSRNPQGNYGYTF	TGTGCCAGCAGCCGGAACCCACAGGGTAACTATGGCTACACCTTC
many	TRBV5-1	TRBJ2-3	.	CASPHAGVTDTQYF	TGCGCCAGCCCCCACGCCGGCGTCACAGATACGCAGTATTTT
.	TRBV18	TRBJ2-5	TRBD1	CASSPLGTVQETQYF	TGTGCCAGCTCACCACTGGGGACAGTCCAAGAGACCCAGTACTTC
.	TRBV9	TRBJ2-7	TRBD1	CASSASTGQSYEQYF	TGTGCCAGCAGCGCCAGTACGGGACAGTCCTACGAGCAGTACTTC
.	TRBV7-9	TRBJ2-3	.	CASSEDPGQGGTDTQYF	TGTGCCAGCAGCGAAGATCCGGGGCAGGGTGGCACAGATACGCAGTATTTT
.	TRBV6-1	TRBJ2-7	TRBD2	CASSKPGGAYEQYF	TGTGCCAGCAGTAAACCGGGGGGGGCCTACGAGCAGTACTTC
few	TRBV7-8	TRBJ2-3	.	CASSLPSIPDTQYF	TGTGCCAGCAGCCTACCCTCCATCCCAGATACGCAGTATTTT
many	TRBV5-1	TRBJ2-6	.	CASSLEGPGGANVLTF	TGCGCCAGCAGCTTGGAAGGGCCCGGAGGGGCCAACGTCCTGACTTTC
many	TRBV7-7	TRBJ2-5	.	CASSLDGEETQYF	TGTGCCAGCAGCTTAGACGGTGAAGAGACCCAGTACTTC
few	TRBV5-1	TRBJ2-7	TRBD1	CASRDRIEGSYEQYF	TGCGCCAGCAGGGACAGGATAGAGGGCTCCTACGAGCAGTACTTC
.	TRBV7-8	TRBJ2-2	TRBD2	CASSPGLANGELFF	TGTGCCAGCAGCCCGGGACTAGCAAACGGGGAGCTGTTTTTT
many	TRBV3-1	TRBJ2-2	TRBD2	CASSPSGGATGELFF	TGTGCCAGCAGCCCAAGCGGGGGGGCCACCGGGGAGCTGTTTTTT
few	TRBV4-1	TRBJ2-7	.	CASSQDSHEQYF	TGCGCCAGCAGCCAAGATTCCCACGAGCAGTACTTC
few	TRBV29-1	TRBJ2-1	.	CSVEGNRGGSYNEQFF	TGCAGCGTTGAAGGGAACAGGGGGGGTTCCTACAATGAGCAGTTCTTC
.	TRBV20-1	TRBJ1-4	.	CSAFVGAGSEKLFF	TGCAGTGCTTTTGTGGGGGCCGGGAGTGAAAAACTGTTTTTT
.	TRBV5-1	TRBJ2-1	.	CASSRTATGSREQFF	TGCGCCAGCAGCCGCACCGCCACAGGGTCCCGTGAGCAGTTCTTC
few	TRBV21-1	TRBJ1-5	.	CASERQGGQPQHF	TGTGCCAGCGAGCGGCAGGGGGGGCAGCCCCAGCATTTT
many	TRBV20-1	TRBJ2-5	.	CSASLVDRETQYF	TGCAGTGCTAGTTTGGTCGATCGGGAGACCCAGTACTTC
once	TRBV6-1	TRBJ2-7	TRBD1	CASRAGTGGYSYEQYF	TGTGCCAGCAGAGCCGGGACAGGGGGCTACTCCTACGAGCAGTACTTC
few	TRBV7-9	TRBJ2-1	TRBD2	CASSFRPLAGIYNEQFF	TGTGCCAGCAGCTTTAGGCCCCTAGCGGGGATCTACAATGAGCAGTTCTTC
few	TRBV20-1	TRBJ2-7	.	CSAQVPGSEQYF	TGCAGTGCCCAAGTCCCTGGCTCCGAGCAGTACTTC
.	TRBV29-1	TRBJ1-1	.	CSVVPLGTEAFF	TGCAGCGTCGTTCCCCTAGGGACTGAAGCTTTCTTT
few	TRBV5-1	TRBJ2-7	.	CASSLNGQEGSEQYF	TGCGCCAGCAGCTTAAATGGACAGGAGGGTTCCGAGCAGTACTTC
.	TRBV27	TRBJ2-3	.	CASSLVASGIGDTQYF	TGTGCCAGCAGTTTAGTCGCTTCAGGGATTGGAGATACGCAGTATTTT
.	TRBV18	TRBJ2-6	.	CASSPREASGANVLTF	TGTGCCAGCTCACCGCGGGAAGCCTCTGGGGCCAACGTCCTGACTTTC
many	TRBV25-1	TRBJ1-2	.	CASSVQIGVGYTF	TGTGCCAGCAGTGTACAAATTGGGGTGGGCTACACCTTC
many	TRBV5-6	TRBJ1-6	TRBD1	CASSYLGTAYNSPLHF	TGTGCCAGCAGCTACCTCGGGACAGCCTATAATTCACCCCTCCACTTT
.	TRBV3-1	TRBJ2-3	.	CASTQQVTWTHTQYF	TGTGCCAGCACCCAGCAGGTCACGTGGACACATACGCAGTATTTT
.	TRBV27	TRBJ1-4	.	CASSPRRGRNEKLFF	TGTGCCAGCAGTCCTCGTAGGGGGAGGAATGAAAAACTGTTTTTT
.	TRBV7-2	TRBJ2-7	.	CASSLVGTQTYEQYF	TGTGCCAGCAGCTTAGTAGGGACACAGACCTACGAGCAGTACTTC
.	TRBV7-8	TRBJ1-1	.	CASSLAKQGNTEAFF	TGTGCCAGCAGCTTAGCGAAACAGGGGAACACTGAAGCTTTCTTT
few	TRBV12-3/TRBV12-4	TRBJ1-2	.	CASSLGVLYGYTF	TGTGCCAGCAGTTTAGGGGTCCTCTATGGCTACACCTTC
.	TRBV20-1	TRBJ2-3	TRBD1	CSATPGTGGADTQYF	TGCAGTGCTACGCCCGGGACAGGGGGTGCAGATACGCAGTATTTT
.	TRBV5-5	TRBJ2-2	.	CASSVSRTGNTGELFF	TGTGCCAGCAGCGTGAGTAGGACCGGGAACACCGGGGAGCTGTTTTTT
.	TRBV10-3	TRBJ2-3	.	CASSPGTPADTQYF	TGTGCCTCCAGCCCCGGGACTCCAGCGGATACGCAGTATTTT
few	TRBV12-3/TRBV12-4	TRBJ2-2	.	CASSNLGAGGELFF	TGTGCCAGCAGTAATTTGGGGGCAGGAGGGGAGCTGTTTTTT
many	TRBV6-2/TRBV6-3	TRBJ2-7	TRBD2	CASSLIAGGSYEQYF	TGTGCCAGCAGTTTAATAGCGGGGGGATCCTACGAGCAGTACTTC
few	TRBV12-3/TRBV12-4	TRBJ2-3	TRBD1	CASNLNGDRVTDTQYF	TGTGCCAGCAACTTAAACGGGGACAGGGTCACAGATACGCAGTATTTT
few	TRBV27	TRBJ2-7	.	CASSLSGGLYEQYF	TGTGCCAGCAGTTTATCTGGGGGCCTCTACGAGCAGTACTTC
.	TRBV27	TRBJ1-5	.	CASSLLMLVISNQPQHF	TGTGCCAGCAGTTTACTAATGCTTGTCATAAGCAATCAGCCCCAGCATTTT
.	TRBV19	TRBJ1-3	.	CASSTDTNPWADGNTIYF	TGTGCCAGTAGTACGGACACGAACCCTTGGGCTGATGGAAACACCATATATTTT
few	TRBV5-1	TRBJ2-6	.	CASRLGALSGANVLTF	TGCGCCAGCAGATTGGGGGCTCTCTCTGGGGCCAACGTCCTGACTTTC
.	TRBV12-3/TRBV12-4	TRBJ2-1	TRBD1	CASTNRQGDNEQFF	TGTGCCAGCACCAATAGACAGGGGGACAATGAGCAGTTCTTC
.	TRBV20-1	TRBJ1-1	.	CSARPLNTEAFF	TGCAGTGCTAGGCCTTTGAACACTGAAGCTTTCTTT
.	TRBV6-5	TRBJ2-3	.	CASSYIPRTDTQYF	TGTGCCAGCAGTTACATACCCCGCACAGATACGCAGTATTTT
.	TRBV5-1	TRBJ2-2	.	CASSSTGKNTGELFF	TGCGCCAGCAGCTCGACTGGAAAGAACACCGGGGAGCTGTTTTTT
many	TRBV12-3/TRBV12-4	TRBJ1-1	.	CASSLQTGQGGGAFF	TGTGCCAGCAGTTTACAGACTGGTCAGGGCGGAGGAGCTTTCTTT
few	TRBV4-1	TRBJ1-1	.	CASSQDRGGKTEAFF	TGCGCCAGCAGCCAAGATCGCGGGGGGAAGACTGAAGCTTTCTTT
.	TRBV12-3/TRBV12-4	TRBJ2-1	.	CASSLLASGLVNEQFF	TGTGCCAGCAGTTTACTAGCCAGCGGACTGGTGAATGAGCAGTTCTTC
many	TRBV2	TRBJ1-1	.	CASSGIRRMNTEAFF	TGTGCCAGCAGTGGAATCCGCCGGATGAACACTGAAGCTTTCTTT
many	TRBV27	TRBJ1-6	.	CASSFSDPSPLHF	TGTGCCAGCAGTTTCTCGGACCCTTCACCCCTCCACTTT
few	TRBV5-1	TRBJ2-7	.	CASSPYWIWVSPKGYEQYF	TGCGCCAGCAGCCCCTACTGGATTTGGGTCTCTCCAAAGGGCTACGAGCAGTACTTC
.	TRBV29-1	TRBJ1-2	.	CSVAAWNREGYTF	TGCAGCGTTGCGGCTTGGAACAGGGAAGGCTACACCTTC
.	TRBV11-1	TRBJ2-1	.	CASNFHQGYNEQFF	TGTGCCAGCAACTTTCATCAGGGGTACAATGAGCAGTTCTTC
few	TRBV12-3/TRBV12-4	TRBJ1-5	.	CASTRGYQPQHF	TGTGCCAGCACCAGGGGTTATCAGCCCCAGCATTTT
.	TRBV7-8	TRBJ2-2	TRBD1	CASSHRDRVAGELFF	TGTGCCAGCAGCCACCGGGACAGGGTAGCCGGGGAGCTGTTTTTT